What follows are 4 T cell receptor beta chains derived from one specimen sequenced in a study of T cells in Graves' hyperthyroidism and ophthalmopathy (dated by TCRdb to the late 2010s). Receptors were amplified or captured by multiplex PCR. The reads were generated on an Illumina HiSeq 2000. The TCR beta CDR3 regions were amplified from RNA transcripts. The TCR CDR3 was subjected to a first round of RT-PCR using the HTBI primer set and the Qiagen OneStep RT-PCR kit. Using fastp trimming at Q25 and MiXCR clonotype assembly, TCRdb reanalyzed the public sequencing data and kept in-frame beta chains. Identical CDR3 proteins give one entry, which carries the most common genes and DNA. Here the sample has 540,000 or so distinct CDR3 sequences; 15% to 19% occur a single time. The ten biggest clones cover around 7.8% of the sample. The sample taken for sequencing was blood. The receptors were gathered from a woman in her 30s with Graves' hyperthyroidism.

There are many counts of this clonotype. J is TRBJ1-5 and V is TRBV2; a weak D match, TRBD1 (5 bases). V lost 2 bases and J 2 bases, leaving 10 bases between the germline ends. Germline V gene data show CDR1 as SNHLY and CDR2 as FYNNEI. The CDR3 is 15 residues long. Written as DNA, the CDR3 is TGTGCCAGCAGTGAATATTTGACAGGCAATCAGCCCCAGCATTTT. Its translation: CASSEYLTGNQPQHF. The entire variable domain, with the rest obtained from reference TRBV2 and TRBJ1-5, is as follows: EPEVTQTPSHQVTQMGQEVILRCVPISNHLYFYWYRQILGQKVEFLVSFYNNEISEKSEIFDDQFSVERPDGSNFTLKIRSTKLEDSAMYFCASSEYLTGNQPQHFGDGTRLSIL.

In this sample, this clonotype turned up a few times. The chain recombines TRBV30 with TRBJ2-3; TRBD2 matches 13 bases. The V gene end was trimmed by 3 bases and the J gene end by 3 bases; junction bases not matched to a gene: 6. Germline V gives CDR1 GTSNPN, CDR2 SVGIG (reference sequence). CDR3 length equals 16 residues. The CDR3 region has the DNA TGTGCCTGGAGCCCACTAGCGGGAGGGCGAACAGATACGCAGTATTTT. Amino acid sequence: CAWSPLAGGRTDTQYF.

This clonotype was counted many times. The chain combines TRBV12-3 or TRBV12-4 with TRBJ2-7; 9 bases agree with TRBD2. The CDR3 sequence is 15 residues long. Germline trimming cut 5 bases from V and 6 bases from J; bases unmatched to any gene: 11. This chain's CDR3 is CASSPPLAGLVEQYF. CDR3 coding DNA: TGTGCCAGCAGTCCACCGCTAGCGGGACTCGTCGAGCAGTACTTC.

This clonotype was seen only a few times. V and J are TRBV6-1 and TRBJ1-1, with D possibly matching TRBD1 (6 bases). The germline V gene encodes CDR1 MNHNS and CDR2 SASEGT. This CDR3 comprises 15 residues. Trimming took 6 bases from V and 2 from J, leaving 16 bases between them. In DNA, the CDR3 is TGTGCCAGCAGGGTGGTTGGGGGCGGTAACACTGAAGCTTTCTTT. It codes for CASRVVGGGNTEAFF.